This passage covers 26 T cell receptor beta chains from one sample sequenced in a study of shared clonotypes between healthy human individuals. TCRdb's table, derived via immunoSEQ multiplex PCR, lists solely in-frame clones and lacks some. The sample consists of some 1 million clones, around 75% of them appearing once. The sample was memory CD4+ T cells sorted from blood. Subset here: CD45RA-negative fraction. The receptors stem from a man between 18 and 35 years old in good health.

The CDR3 protein is CASRATGWGNTEAFF. The CDR3 DNA reads TGTGCCAGCAGAGCGACAGGGTGGGGGAACACTGAAGCTTTCTTT. The chain is built from TRBV2 and TRBJ1-1, with TRBD1 identical over 7 bases. Trimming took 6 bases from V and 1 from J; bases not matched to a gene: 8. Germline loops: CDR1 SNHLY, CDR2 FYNNEI. This CDR3 is built from 15 residues.

The chain has TRBV11-2 and TRBJ1-6; D remains ambiguous. Trimming took off 5 bases at V and 7 bases at J, with 15 bases between the two ends. The CDR3 loop spans 15 amino acids. Looked up from germline, CDR1 is SGHAT and CDR2 is FQNNGV. The CDR3 sequence: CASSPSSLRNSPLHF. DNA for the CDR3: TGTGCCAGCAGCCCCTCCTCACTTCGGAATTCACCCCTCCACTTT.

For this clone: Other DNA sequences of this sample code for an identical CDR3. This chain links TRBV19 with TRBJ1-2, with D perhaps TRBD1 (6 bases). The germline V and J ends were trimmed by 1 base and 4 bases, with 7 bases remaining between them. Germline values: CDR1 LNHDA, CDR2 SQIVND (reference sequence). CDR3 length: 13 residues. The CDR3 sequence: CASSIGTAYGYTF. CDR3 DNA: TGTGCCAGTAGTATAGGGACAGCCTATGGCTACACCTTC.

The rearrangement uses TRBV6-5 and TRBJ2-2; TRBD2 aligns across 9 bases. V lost 8 bases, J lost 6 bases, and 1 base stayed unmatched. The CDR3 contains 12 residues. Germline CDR1 and CDR2: MNHEY and SVGAGI. The CDR3 DNA sequence: TGTGCCAGCCAGCGGGAGGCCGGGGAGCTGTTTTTT. Translating it yields CASQREAGELFF.

The chain combines TRBV2 with TRBJ1-3; TRBD1 is a possible D gene (5 bases). Germline CDR1 is SNHLY and CDR2 is FYNNEI. The CDR3 extends over 14 amino acids. The V end was cut by 6 bases, the J end by 2 bases, with 11 bases between. The CDR3 DNA follows: TGTGCCAGCAGAATCCTGACAGCTGGAAACACCATATATTTT. This codes for CASRILTAGNTIYF. Full variable domain (rest looked up from reference TRBV2 and TRBJ1-3): EPEVTQTPSHQVTQMGQEVILRCVPISNHLYFYWYRQILGQKVEFLVSFYNNEISEKSEIFDDQFSVERPDGSNFTLKIRSTKLEDSAMYFCASRILTAGNTIYFGEGSWLTVV.

The rearrangement joins TRBV5-1 to TRBJ2-1, with 12 bases identical to TRBD2. V was clipped by 7 bases and J by 0 bases; unmatched bases: 5. The CDR3 is made up of 16 amino acids. CDR1 and CDR2 from the germline V gene are SGHRS and YFSETQ. CDR3 residues: CASALAGGSSYNEQFF. The CDR3 DNA reads TGCGCCAGCGCGCTAGCGGGAGGGAGCTCCTACAATGAGCAGTTCTTC.

The table lists this clone with a count of one. The chain combines TRBV11-2 with TRBJ2-7, with TRBD1 matching 9 bases. The CDR3 length is 15 residues. Trimming took 5 bases from V and 5 from J; bases not matched to a gene: 10. In germline, CDR1 is SGHAT, CDR2 FQNNGV. CDR3 protein: CASSLPGTGIHEQYF. The DNA of the CDR3 is TGTGCCAGCAGCCTTCCCGGGACAGGGATACACGAGCAGTACTTC.

The genes are TRBV28 and TRBJ2-3, with 7 bases fitting TRBD1. Germline V CDR1 and CDR2: MDHEN, SYDVKM. The V and J ends lost 6 bases and 0 bases, in that order; junction bases with no gene match: 9. The CDR3 consists of 16 residues. CDR3 region: CASSRRDRTSTDTQYF. The DNA for the CDR3 is TGTGCCAGCAGCCGCCGGGACAGAACTAGCACAGATACGCAGTATTTT.

The chain joins TRBV5-6 to TRBJ2-3; 8 nucleotides agree with TRBD2. V gave up 4 bases and J gave up 0 bases; unmatched junction bases: 7. Looked up from germline, CDR1 is SGHDT and CDR2 is YYEEEE. The CDR3 is 16 amino acids. The CDR3 DNA follows: TGTGCCAGCAGCCTGTACTTAGCGGGGAGCACAGATACGCAGTATTTT. It encodes CASSLYLAGSTDTQYF.

As to this clone: The same CDR3 arises from other DNA sequences in this sample as well. The chain links TRBV7-2 to TRBJ1-1; D unclear. The CDR3 covers 12 residues. V was shortened by 1 base and J by 3 bases, with 3 bases between the two germline ends. Per the germline V gene, CDR1 is SGHTA and CDR2 is FQGNSA. The CDR3 coding sequence is TGTGCCAGCAGCTTAGGATACACTGAAGCTTTCTTT. The encoded protein is CASSLGYTEAFF.

This rearrangement joins TRBV6-1 to TRBJ2-3, with D possibly TRBD2 on 6 matching bases. The CDR3 has 12 residues. V was clipped by 8 bases and J by 4 bases, with 10 bases between them. Per germline, CDR1 MNHNS and CDR2 SASEGT. CDR3 nucleotide sequence: TGTGCCAGCGGACGGAGGGCAGATACGCAGTATTTT. Translated: CASGRRADTQYF.

The chain combines TRBV2 with TRBJ1-2; D remains unclear. Germline V lookup: CDR1 SNHLY, CDR2 FYNNEI. The length of the CDR3 is 12 residues. V gave up 4 bases and J gave up 8 bases, with 11 bases separating them. CDR3 loop: CASSVWGEGYTF. The CDR3 DNA reads as TGTGCCAGCAGTGTTTGGGGAGAAGGCTACACCTTC.

The chain employs TRBV18 and TRBJ2-3; 8 bases are a match to TRBD1. Germline-derived CDR1 and CDR2 are KGHSH and LQKENI. CDR3 size: 15 residues. Trimming at V came to 5 bases and at J to 2 bases, leaving 6 bases not matched to a gene. The CDR3 coding sequence is TGTGCCAGCTCATACCGACAGGGGAACACAGATACGCAGTATTTT. This encodes CASSYRQGNTDTQYF. The full variable domain, completed using reference TRBV18 and TRBJ2-3, is NAGVMQNPRHLVRRRGQEARLRCSPMKGHSHVYWYRQLPEEGLKFMVYLQKENIIDESGMPKERFSAEFPKEGPSILRIQQVVRGDSAAYFCASSYRQGNTDTQYFGPGTRLTVL.

This clone was observed a few times. The rearrangement joins TRBV29-1 to TRBJ1-5, with 9 bases fitting TRBD1. The V gene's germline CDR1 is SQVTM and CDR2 ANQGSEA. CDR3 length: 13 amino acids. With V trimmed by 4 bases and J by 7 bases, 5 bases remained unmatched. CDR3 bases: TGCAGCGTTGGACTGGGGACAGGGCAGCCCCAGCATTTT. The encoded protein is CSVGLGTGQPQHF.

Comments on this clone: Other nucleotide sequences from this sample produce the same CDR3. J is TRBJ2-7 and V is TRBV18; 7 bases line up with TRBD1. The CDR3 totals 14 residues. V dropped 3 bases and J dropped 2; count of bases not matched to a gene: 4. Germline lookup yields CDR1 KGHSH and CDR2 LQKENI. The CDR3 spells CASSPGTATYEQYF. The CDR3 DNA sequence: TGTGCCAGCTCACCCGGGACAGCAACCTACGAGCAGTACTTC.

The chain employs TRBV7-2 and TRBJ1-2, with D maybe TRBD1 (5 bases). Germline V gene sequence: CDR1 SGHTA, CDR2 FQGNSA. This CDR3 contains 14 residues. Between the trimmed V and J ends, which lost 5 bases and 4 bases, there was a span of 14 bases. DNA of the CDR3: TGTGCCAGCAGCCTGGGGGGATCACCCTATGGCTACACCTTC. Translated: CASSLGGSPYGYTF.

Concerning this clone: The sample holds other DNA sequences that translate to the same CDR3. The J gene is TRBJ2-5, the V gene TRBV18; 7 bases map to TRBD2. J gave up 5 bases and V 3 bases, and 3 bases lay outside the gene matches. In germline, CDR1 is KGHSH, CDR2 LQKENI. The CDR3 is made up of 13 amino acids. This chain's CDR3 is CASSPRGGETQYF. CDR3 nucleotides: TGTGCCAGCTCACCGAGGGGAGGGGAGACCCAGTACTTC.

J is TRBJ2-6 and V is TRBV30; 8 positions match TRBD1. The CDR3 extends over 15 amino acids. Trimming removed 5 bases from V and 0 bases from J; junction bases left unmatched: 3. Per the germline V gene, CDR1 is GTSNPN and CDR2 is SVGIG (reference sequence). CDR3 sequence: CAWGQGRSGANVLTF. Written as DNA, the CDR3 is TGTGCCTGGGGACAGGGTCGCTCTGGGGCCAACGTCCTGACTTTC.

This clone was seen a few times. The J gene is TRBJ1-3, the V gene TRBV2, with D possibly being TRBD1 (5 bases). V was cut by 5 bases and J by 2 bases, with 13 bases left in between. This CDR3 has 15 residues. The germline V gene encodes CDR1 SNHLY and CDR2 FYNNEI. As DNA, the CDR3 is TGTGCCAGCAGTCGAGGGGTGTTTACTGGAAACACCATATATTTT. Amino acid sequence: CASSRGVFTGNTIYF.

This clone was counted between two and nine times. The same CDR3 arises from other DNA sequences in this sample as well. This chain joins TRBV7-9 and TRBJ1-3, with unresolved D. Germline CDR1 reads SEHNR; CDR2 reads FQNEAQ (reference sequence). Trimming shortened V by 6 bases and J by 3 bases, and 12 bases separated the two germline ends. The CDR3 runs to 14 residues. CDR3 in amino acids: CASSSRVGGNTIYF. The CDR3 nucleotides read TGTGCCAGCAGTTCCCGGGTTGGTGGAAACACCATATATTTT.

V is TRBV7-2 and J is TRBJ2-1; perhaps TRBD2 as D (6 bases). Trimming took off 0 bases at V and 0 bases at J, with 9 bases between the two ends. This CDR3 has 16 amino acids. Germline loops: CDR1 SGHTA, CDR2 FQGNSA. In DNA, the CDR3 is TGTGCCAGCAGCTTAGCGGTAGCGGCCTCCTACAATGAGCAGTTCTTC. The encoded protein is CASSLAVAASYNEQFF.

The rearrangement uses TRBV6-1 and TRBJ2-3; 9 bases line up with TRBD2. CDR3 length: 14 amino acids. The germline V gene has CDR1 MNHNS and CDR2 SASEGT. Trimming at V came to 3 bases and at J to 5 bases, leaving 3 bases not matched to a gene. CDR3 region: CASSEVAGEDTQYF. The DNA of the CDR3 is TGTGCCAGCAGTGAGGTAGCGGGGGAAGATACGCAGTATTTT.

CDR3 protein: CASSLAGVGHNEQFF. DNA for the CDR3: TGTGCCAGCAGCTTAGCGGGAGTCGGGCACAATGAGCAGTTCTTC. The chain links TRBV11-3 to TRBJ2-1; maybe TRBD2 (6 bases). This CDR3 region has 15 residues. The ends were cut back, 1 base at V and 5 bases at J, with 12 bases in the middle. CDR1 and CDR2 from the germline V gene are SGHNT and YENEEA.

This clone was seen a few times. V is TRBV10-3 and J is TRBJ1-1, with D maybe TRBD1 (5 bases). There are 14 residues in the CDR3. Looked up from germline, CDR1 is ENHRY and CDR2 is SYGVKD. Trimming left V 4 bases short and J 4 bases short, with 13 bases between. CDR3 loop: CAISASGDFTEAFF. Written as DNA, the CDR3 is TGTGCCATCAGTGCGTCGGGGGACTTCACTGAAGCTTTCTTT.

This clone appeared a few times. CDR3 DNA sequence: TGCGCCAGCAGCCCTGGGACAGGGACTAGCGGGGGGTCCTACGAGCAGTACTTC. It encodes CASSPGTGTSGGSYEQYF. The gene calls are TRBV5-1 and TRBJ2-7; 15 bases are a match to TRBD2. Unmatched junction bases numbered 9, after V lost 4 bases and J lost 1 base. This CDR3 spans 18 amino acids. Per the germline V gene, CDR1 is SGHRS and CDR2 is YFSETQ.

This clone appeared many times. This chain uses TRBV7-3 with TRBJ2-1; 9 positions match TRBD1. The CDR3 length is 17 residues. V shed 0 bases, J shed 2 bases, and the junction held 5 bases outside the gene matches. CDR1 is SGHTA and CDR2 is FQGTGA in the germline V gene. Here the CDR3 reads CASSLTGTGQTYNEQFF. CDR3 nucleotides: TGTGCCAGCAGCTTAACGGGGACAGGGCAGACCTACAATGAGCAGTTCTTC.